This T cell receptor beta chain was profiled in a study of somatic mutations in cytotoxic T cells in rheumatoid arthritis. Findings and caveats of the study: About an eighth of the roughly 65 patients had a largest CD8+ clone above 20% of CD8+ cells. Antigenic targets recognized by the expanded CD8+ clones remained undetermined. It was in rheumatoid arthritis patients, but not in healthy controls, that CD8+ clonality increased with age.

Details on this clone: The antigen remains undetermined.

Positive selection with magnetic beads achieved the isolation of CD4+ and CD8+ cells, followed by a flow cytometry check of purity. Trimming removed 0 bases at V and 0 bases at J, with 4 bases between. This CDR3 contains 14 residues. Germline loops: CDR1 SGHDT, CDR2 YYEEEE. Clones were read by immunoSEQ multiplex PCR, and TCRdb kept only the in-frame ones, dropping some. This sample has roughly 16,000 clones, with around 80% found just once. The sample was CD8+ T cells sorted from blood. V and J are TRBV5-6 and TRBJ2-1; no clear D. This clonotype originated in a woman between 50 and 59 years old with rheumatoid arthritis. CDR3 nucleotides: TGTGCCAGCAGCTTGGGCGGCTCCTACAATGAGCAGTTCTTC. Translation gives CASSLGGSYNEQFF.